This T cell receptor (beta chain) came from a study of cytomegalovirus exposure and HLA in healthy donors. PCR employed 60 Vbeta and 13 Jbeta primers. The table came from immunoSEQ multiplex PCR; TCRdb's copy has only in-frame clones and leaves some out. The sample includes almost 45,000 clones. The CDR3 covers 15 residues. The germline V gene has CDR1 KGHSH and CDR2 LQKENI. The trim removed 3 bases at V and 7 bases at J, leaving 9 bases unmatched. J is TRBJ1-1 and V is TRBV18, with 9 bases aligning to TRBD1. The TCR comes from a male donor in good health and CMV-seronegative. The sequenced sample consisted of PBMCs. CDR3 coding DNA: TGTGCCAGCTCACCGACCGGGACAGGGCTGAGTGAAGCTTTCTTT. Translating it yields CASSPTGTGLSEAFF.